This T cell receptor (beta chain) was documented in a study of human T cells and chemical hapten exposure. Study outcomes and limitations: The donors suffered from alopecia, so their immune response may not match that of healthy people. Patch test score showed a positive correlation with PT1 expanded TCR counts.

One entry per CDR3 protein results from TCRdb running MiXCR on the RACE reads. The repertoire holds about 170,000 distinct CDR3 sequences, with 25% to 30% as singletons. There are a few counts of this clonotype. Its antigen remains unknown. Sample time point: patch test 3, about 24 weeks after DPC sensitization. Treatment meaning: therapeutic diphenylcyclopropenone sensitization with weekly scalp DPC. Extraction yielded total RNA from whole blood (unfractionated). The CDR3 is made up of 16 amino acids. Germline V lookup: CDR1 MGHRA, CDR2 YSYEKL. V lost 1 base and J lost 2; bases outside the gene matches: 2.

The chain uses TRBV4-1 and TRBJ2-1, with 10 bases that match TRBD1. The sample in question was whole blood, obtained in connection with sensitization to the hapten diphenylcyclopropenone (DPC). This clonotype was sampled from a woman aged 18-29 years with alopecia areata. Some clones in this sample may be carry-over from other donors' samples. The DNA of the CDR3 is TGCGCCAGCAGCCAAGGGACAGGGGGGCCCTACAATGAGCAGTTCTTC. Amino acids: CASSQGTGGPYNEQFF.